These 29 T cell receptor beta chains came from one sample sequenced in a study of T cell responses to AZD1222 COVID-19 vaccine. Produced via immunoSEQ multiplex PCR; TCRdb's table is partial and in-frame only. The profile shows about 86,000 clones, around 73% of them singletons. This sample comprised peripheral blood, obtained on day 0 of AZD1222 vaccination. The receptors shown here come from an adult in good health.

J is TRBJ2-3 and V is TRBV11-2; 10 bases align to TRBD2. V lost 5 bases and J lost 4; bases outside the gene matches: 3. This CDR3 is 14 amino acids long. Germline V gives CDR1 SGHAT, CDR2 FQNNGV. CDR3: CASSLTSGSDTQYF. The CDR3, as DNA: TGTGCCAGCAGCCTGACTAGCGGGTCAGATACGCAGTATTTT.

V gene TRBV19 combines with J gene TRBJ1-1, with a possible D match to TRBD1 (6 bases). The CDR3 covers 15 residues. V lost 7 bases, J lost 1 base, and 16 bases lay in between. Germline V gives CDR1 LNHDA, CDR2 SQIVND (reference sequence). CDR3 protein: CASIERGIENTEAFF. The DNA for the CDR3 is TGTGCCAGTATAGAGAGGGGGATTGAGAACACTGAAGCTTTCTTT. Together with reference TRBV19 and TRBJ1-1, the CDR3 gives the full variable domain: DGGITQSPKYLFRKEGQNVTLSCEQNLNHDAMYWYRQDPGQGLRLIYYSQIVNDFQKGDIAEGYSVSREKKESFPLTVTSAQKNPTAFYLCASIERGIENTEAFFGQGTRLTVV.

The chain couples TRBV5-5 to TRBJ1-6; 7 bases are a match to TRBD1. V lost 2 bases and J lost 3; bases outside the gene matches: 14. Germline lookup yields CDR1 SGHKS and CDR2 YYEKEE (reference sequence). The length of the CDR3 is 19 residues. CDR3: CASSLSSISGGDYNSPLHF. CDR3 coding DNA: TGTGCCAGCAGCTTATCGTCGATTTCAGGGGGGGACTATAATTCACCCCTCCACTTT.

This sequence joins TRBV2 and TRBJ1-6; 7 bases line up with TRBD1. In germline, CDR1 is SNHLY, CDR2 FYNNEI. The length of the CDR3 is 14 residues. After removal of 6 bases from V and 4 bases from J, the junction contained 3 bases not matched to a gene. The CDR3 DNA reads as TGTGCCAGCAGAGGGACAGATTATAATTCACCCCTCCACTTT. Its translation: CASRGTDYNSPLHF. Using reference TRBV2 and TRBJ1-6 for the parts outside the CDR3, the full variable domain is EPEVTQTPSHQVTQMGQEVILRCVPISNHLYFYWYRQILGQKVEFLVSFYNNEISEKSEIFDDQFSVERPDGSNFTLKIRSTKLEDSAMYFCASRGTDYNSPLHFGNGTRLTVT.

The chain recombines TRBV19 with TRBJ2-1; a possible D gene is TRBD2 (5 bases). CDR1 and CDR2 (germline): LNHDA, SQIVND (reference sequence). V lost 2 bases and J lost 4, with 12 bases in between. The CDR3 covers 15 residues. CDR3 protein: CASSIISAGYNEQFF. The CDR3 DNA sequence: TGTGCCAGTAGTATAATTAGCGCCGGGTACAATGAGCAGTTCTTC.

The rearrangement uses TRBV30 and TRBJ2-2; 7 bases line up with TRBD2. This CDR3 spans 13 amino acids. V shed 5 bases and J 4 bases; nucleotides not matched to a gene: 4. The V gene's germline CDR1 is GTSNPN and CDR2 SVGIG (reference sequence). CDR3 in DNA: TGTGCCTGGGCTACTAGCGTCACCGGGGAGCTGTTTTTT. It specifies CAWATSVTGELFF. The full variable domain, in which reference TRBV30 and TRBJ2-2 provide the parts outside the CDR3, is SQTIHQWPATLVQPVGSPLSLECTVEGTSNPNLYWYRQAAGRGLQLLFYSVGIGQISSEVPQNLSASRPQDRQFILSSKKLLLSDSGFYLCAWATSVTGELFFGEGSRLTVL.

The table lists this clone with a count of one. This chain joins TRBV19 and TRBJ2-5; D gene unclear. The germline V gene encodes CDR1 LNHDA and CDR2 SQIVND (reference sequence). This CDR3 has 11 amino acids. Deletions cut 4 bases from V and 1 base from J, with 1 base between. CDR3 residues: CASSTQETQYF. The CDR3 DNA reads as TGTGCCAGTAGTACCCAAGAGACCCAGTACTTC.

The chain has TRBV24-1 and TRBJ2-1; possible D gene TRBD1, 6 bases. This CDR3 has 17 amino acids. Germline values: CDR1 KGHDR, CDR2 SFDVKD. Trimming left V 3 bases short and J 0 bases short, with 14 bases between. This CDR3 is CATSDPPTGFSYNEQFF. For the CDR3, the DNA is TGTGCCACCAGTGATCCCCCTACAGGGTTCTCCTACAATGAGCAGTTCTTC.

The DNA of the CDR3 is TGTGCCAGCTCACCACGCCTAGCGGGAGGACATGAGCAGTTCTTC. As protein: CASSPRLAGGHEQFF. The J gene is TRBJ2-1, the V gene TRBV18; 11 bases align to TRBD2. The CDR3 is made up of 15 amino acids. V trimming: 1 base; J trimming: 8 bases; junction bases outside the gene matches: 4. Germline V gene lookup returns CDR1 KGHSH and CDR2 LQKENI. The variable domain in full, with the rest retrieved from reference TRBV18 and TRBJ2-1, is NAGVMQNPRHLVRRRGQEARLRCSPMKGHSHVYWYRQLPEEGLKFMVYLQKENIIDESGMPKERFSAEFPKEGPSILRIQQVVRGDSAAYFCASSPRLAGGHEQFFGPGTRLTVL.

This chain joins TRBV3-1 (or the pseudogene TRBV3-2) and TRBJ1-2; no reliable D call. Trimming pared 2 bases from V and 4 bases from J, leaving 11 bases between. The CDR3 runs to 14 residues. Germline CDR1 LGHDT, CDR2 YNNKEL (reference sequence). The CDR3 reads CASSQYNQAYGYTF. The DNA of the CDR3 is TGTGCCAGCAGCCAATATAATCAGGCCTATGGCTACACCTTC.

This clone occurred a few times. The CDR3 DNA follows: TGCGCCAGCAGCCAAGGAGGACAGAGCACAGATACGCAGTATTTT. It is translated as CASSQGGQSTDTQYF. The chain employs TRBV4-3 and TRBJ2-3; possible D gene TRBD1, 6 bases. The CDR3 has 15 residues. Germline CDR1 is LGHNA and CDR2 is YSLEER. Trimming took off 1 base at V and 0 bases at J, with 8 bases between the two ends.

The chain recombines TRBV5-1 with TRBJ2-2, with TRBD1 matching over 8 bases. CDR3 length equals 15 residues. Germline V lookup: CDR1 SGHRS, CDR2 YFSETQ. With 2 bases clipped from V and 4 bases from J, the junction kept 4 bases outside the gene matches. This CDR3 is CASSLWTGRTGELFF. The CDR3 coding sequence is TGCGCCAGCAGCTTATGGACAGGGCGCACCGGGGAGCTGTTTTTT.

The chain links TRBV18 to TRBJ2-1, with D tentatively TRBD1 (6 bases). CDR1 and CDR2 (germline): KGHSH, LQKENI. Trimming took 3 bases from V and 6 from J, leaving 12 bases between them. This CDR3 contains 14 residues. In DNA, the CDR3 is TGTGCCAGCTCACCGGGAAACAGGGTCAATGAGCAGTTCTTC. It is translated as CASSPGNRVNEQFF.

This chain joins TRBV7-9 and TRBJ1-2; D call uncertain. Deletions cut 4 bases from V and 4 bases from J, with 16 bases between. In germline, CDR1 is SEHNR, CDR2 FQNEAQ (reference sequence). CDR3 length: 15 amino acids. Here the CDR3 DNA reads TGTGCCAGCAGCTCCGGCGCCGGGGTAAGCTATGGCTACACCTTC. Translation gives CASSSGAGVSYGYTF.

The chain links TRBV3-1 (or the pseudogene TRBV3-2) to TRBJ2-1; D possibly matches TRBD1 or TRBD2 (5 bases each). V lost 3 bases and J 7 bases, leaving 13 bases between the germline ends. Germline CDR1 reads LGHDT; CDR2 reads YNNKEL (reference sequence). The CDR3 length is 14 residues. CDR3: CASSHDDWGNEQFF. CDR3 DNA sequence: TGTGCCAGCAGCCATGATGACTGGGGGAATGAGCAGTTCTTC.

CDR3 DNA sequence: TGTGCCACCCTAACAGGGTGGGGTGGCTACACCTTC. It is translated as CATLTGWGGYTF. The V and J genes are TRBV12-3 or TRBV12-4 and TRBJ1-2; the D gene is possibly TRBD1 (6 bases). The CDR3 length is 12 residues. Between the trimmed V and J ends, which lost 10 bases and 7 bases, there was a span of 16 bases.

The chain links TRBV2 to TRBJ1-3, with D uncertain. The V gene's germline CDR1 is SNHLY and CDR2 FYNNEI. This CDR3 comprises 13 residues. Trimming removed 3 bases at V and 0 bases at J, with 3 bases between. CDR3 coding DNA: TGTGCCAGCAGTGAGACCTCTGGAAACACCATATATTTT. It translates to CASSETSGNTIYF.

The gene calls are TRBV5-1 and TRBJ2-7; 8 nucleotides line up with TRBD1. Germline lookup yields CDR1 SGHRS and CDR2 YFSETQ. CDR3 length equals 15 residues. The junction had 8 bases not matched to a gene; V was cut back by 1 base and J by 5 bases. CDR3 protein: CASSLFQGARDEQYF. Here the CDR3 DNA reads TGCGCCAGCAGCTTGTTTCAGGGGGCGCGGGACGAGCAGTACTTC.

The V gene is TRBV6-2 or TRBV6-3, the J gene TRBJ2-7; D gene unclear. The CDR3 is 17 residues long. The germline CDR1 and CDR2 sequences are MNHEY and SVGEGT. V lost 6 bases and J 2 bases, leaving 23 bases between the germline ends. In nucleotides, the CDR3 is TGTGCCAGCAGCACCGCCCTGGGTCCATCGCGACCCTACGAGCAGTACTTC. It codes for CASSTALGPSRPYEQYF.

Concerning this clone itself: The sample carries other DNA sequences with the same CDR3. Here the CDR3 reads CASSLMGQGSGELFF. The CDR3 DNA sequence: TGTGCCAGCAGCTTAATGGGACAGGGTTCCGGGGAGCTGTTTTTT. This chain joins TRBV7-2 and TRBJ2-2, with 9 bases aligning to TRBD1. CDR1 and CDR2 from the germline V gene are SGHTA and FQGNSA. The CDR3 consists of 15 residues. V was pared by 2 bases and J by 6 bases, with 4 bases of the junction left unmatched.

This chain uses TRBV15 with TRBJ2-1, with a possible D match to TRBD2 (5 bases). CDR3 size: 18 residues. Per germline, CDR1 LNHNV and CDR2 YYDKDF (reference sequence). V dropped 0 bases and J dropped 3 bases, with 18 bases sitting between them. The CDR3 region has the DNA TGTGCCACCAGCAGAGATATCGATGAGTTAGGGAGCTACAATGAGCAGTTCTTC. Protein sequence: CATSRDIDELGSYNEQFF.

This clone was seen only a few times. The V call is TRBV30, the J call TRBJ2-1; no reliable D call. Germline assignment: CDR1 GTSNPN and CDR2 SVGIG (reference sequence). This CDR3 is built from 12 residues. The germline V and J ends were trimmed by 2 bases and 3 bases, with 5 bases remaining between them. The CDR3 protein is CAWSPVYNEQFF. The DNA of the CDR3 is TGTGCCTGGAGTCCAGTCTACAATGAGCAGTTCTTC.

The chain carries TRBV5-4 and TRBJ1-5, with 10 nucleotides matching TRBD1. Germline CDR1 SGHNT, CDR2 YYREEE (reference sequence). The CDR3 is 15 amino acids. Germline trimming cut 1 base from V and 4 bases from J; bases unmatched to any gene: 2. CDR3 DNA: TGTGCCAGCAGCTTGTGGGGACAGGGGAATCAGCCCCAGCATTTT. Its protein is CASSLWGQGNQPQHF.

The chain combines TRBV6-4 with TRBJ2-2, with D possibly TRBD1 on 6 matching bases. Germline V gives CDR1 MRHNA, CDR2 SNTAGT. The CDR3 spans 14 residues. V gave up 7 bases and J gave up 2 bases, with 11 bases separating them. The CDR3 sequence is CASKRQENTGELFF. For the CDR3, the DNA is TGTGCCAGCAAAAGACAGGAAAACACCGGGGAGCTGTTTTTT.

The chain combines TRBV3-1 (or the pseudogene TRBV3-2) with TRBJ1-5; D uncertain. CDR1 and CDR2 (germline): LGHDT, YNNKEL (reference sequence). There are 12 residues in the CDR3. Trimming stripped 1 base from V and 8 bases from J, with 6 bases between. The CDR3 nucleotides are TGTGCCAGCAGCCAAGCGTCCGAGCCCCAGCATTTT. Protein: CASSQASEPQHF.

The chain is built from TRBV7-2 and TRBJ2-4; D possibly corresponds to TRBD1 (5 bases). Trimming removed 5 bases from V and 4 bases from J, with 15 bases in between. The CDR3 length is 15 residues. CDR1 SGHTA and CDR2 FQGNSA come from the germline V gene. As DNA, the CDR3 is TGTGCCAGCAGCCTGAACCAGGGAAATAAAAACATTCAGTACTTC. Translation gives CASSLNQGNKNIQYF.

The chain links TRBV7-8 to TRBJ2-6, with D tentatively TRBD2 (5 bases). The CDR3 is 16 amino acids. The V gene's germline CDR1 is SGHVS and CDR2 FQNEAQ. The ends were cut back, 7 bases at V and 0 bases at J, with 13 bases in the middle. CDR3 residues: CASTQTGSSGANVLTF. The CDR3 DNA reads as TGTGCCAGCACCCAAACTGGGAGCTCTGGGGCCAACGTCCTGACTTTC.

The gene calls are TRBV7-2 and TRBJ1-5; 7 nucleotides match TRBD1. V was pared by 6 bases and J by 2 bases, with 4 bases of the junction left unmatched. Germline V lookup: CDR1 SGHTA, CDR2 FQGNSA. The CDR3 has 14 residues. This chain's CDR3 is CASRPTGRNQPQHF. CDR3 DNA: TGTGCCAGCAGGCCGACAGGGCGCAATCAGCCCCAGCATTTT.

The rearrangement joins TRBV6-4 to TRBJ2-2, with 10 nucleotides matching TRBD2. The CDR3 totals 13 residues. With V trimmed by 8 bases and J by 3 bases, 0 bases remained unmatched. The germline V gene has CDR1 MRHNA and CDR2 SNTAGT. This chain's CDR3 is CASGTSDTGELFF. The CDR3 nucleotides read TGTGCCAGCGGGACTAGCGACACCGGGGAGCTGTTTTTT.